Listed below are T cell receptor beta chains from one sample, sequenced in a study of immune evolution from preneoplasia to lung adenocarcinoma. TCRdb keeps only in-frame clones here, not all; method: immunoSEQ multiplex PCR. This table holds around 10,000 clones, about 85% found once. Sequencing was done on a sample of FFPE minimally invasive lung adenocarcinoma tissue. All receptors derive from an older donor with lung adenocarcinoma. Both conserved end residues are part of each CDR3. A D gene is named only where the DNA matches it firmly. Not all rows give a size; the values are once, few, many and, for expanded clones, a class.

TRBJ2-1 | NA | NA | TRBV6-5 | CASSYRTSYNEQFF | TGTGCCAGCAGTTACAGGACTTCCTACAATGAGCAGTTCTTC
TRBJ1-2 | few | TRBD1 | TRBV4-1 | CASSQVVGQSYGYTF | TGCGCCAGCAGCCAAGTTGTGGGACAGAGCTATGGCTACACCTTC
TRBJ2-1 | NA | NA | TRBV5-4 | CASSLGTSKNNEQFF | TGTGCCAGCAGCTTGGGAACTAGCAAAAACAATGAGCAGTTCTTC
TRBJ2-5 | few | NA | TRBV7-9 | CASSLAVGGGLETQYF | TGTGCCAGCAGCTTAGCCGTCGGCGGAGGCTTAGAGACCCAGTACTTC
TRBJ2-5 | NA | NA | TRBV9 | CASSVEGIETQYF | TGTGCCAGCAGCGTGGAGGGGATAGAGACCCAGTACTTC
TRBJ1-5 | NA | NA | TRBV2 | CASSELGASNQPQHF | TGTGCCAGCAGTGAACTGGGGGCAAGCAATCAGCCCCAGCATTTT
TRBJ2-5 | NA | TRBD1 | TRBV5-1 | CASSWGDRGSQETQYF | TGCGCCAGCAGCTGGGGGGACAGGGGCAGCCAAGAGACCCAGTACTTC
TRBJ2-7 | NA | TRBD1 | TRBV5-1 | CASSAGQGYEQYF | TGCGCCAGCAGCGCGGGACAGGGCTACGAGCAGTACTTC
TRBJ2-5 | NA | NA | TRBV6-5 | CASSSPMGGRWETQYF | TGTGCCAGCAGTTCTCCGATGGGGGGCCGATGGGAGACCCAGTACTTC
TRBJ1-1 | NA | NA | TRBV6-5 | CASSFNQNTEAFF | TGTGCCAGCAGTTTCAACCAAAACACTGAAGCTTTCTTT
TRBJ1-1 | NA | NA | TRBV6-5 | CASHRQAGREAFF | TGTGCCAGCCACCGGCAGGCGGGGAGGGAAGCTTTCTTT
TRBJ1-1 | NA | NA | TRBV19 | CASSMWRSGGYSTEAFF | TGTGCCAGTAGTATGTGGCGCAGCGGGGGTTATAGCACTGAAGCTTTCTTT
TRBJ2-7 | NA | NA | TRBV2 | CASSETGGASYEQYF | TGTGCCAGCAGTGAGACGGGGGGCGCATCCTACGAGCAGTACTTC
TRBJ1-3 | NA | NA | TRBV4-2 | CASSQDIYGDTIYF | TGTGCCAGCAGCCAAGATATTTATGGAGACACCATATATTTT
TRBJ1-3 | NA | NA | TRBV19 | CASSIRRGSSGNTIYF | TGTGCCAGTAGTATTCGGAGGGGATCCTCTGGAAACACCATATATTTT
TRBJ2-6 | NA | NA | TRBV5-4 | CATSLGGMAGANVLTF | TGTGCCACCTCATTGGGGGGAATGGCTGGGGCCAACGTCCTGACTTTC
TRBJ1-2 | NA | NA | TRBV11-2 | CASSPRTAGGYGYTF | TGTGCCAGCAGCCCCCGGACAGCGGGTGGTTATGGCTACACCTTC
TRBJ1-1 | NA | NA | TRBV7-9 | CASSFGSEAFF | TGTGCCAGCAGCTTTGGGTCTGAAGCTTTCTTT
TRBJ1-6 | NA | NA | TRBV5-1 | CASSPRAGPESPLHF | TGCGCCAGCAGCCCTAGAGCAGGCCCGGAGTCACCCCTCCACTTT
TRBJ2-5 | NA | NA | TRBV10-3 | CATQATETQYF | TGTGCCACCCAGGCCACCGAGACCCAGTACTTC
TRBJ2-1 | NA | NA | TRBV7-3 | CASSPHQNNEQFF | TGTGCCAGCAGCCCCCACCAAAACAATGAGCAGTTCTTC
TRBJ1-2 | NA | NA | TRBV19 | CASSAGEGRYGYTF | TGTGCCAGTAGTGCGGGCGAAGGGCGGTATGGCTACACCTTC
TRBJ2-1 | NA | TRBD1 | TRBV2 | CASTLTGGGRNNEQFF | TGTGCCAGCACCTTGACAGGGGGCGGAAGGAACAATGAGCAGTTCTTC
TRBJ2-7 | NA | NA | TRBV6-5 | CASSQEYRTAYEQYF | TGTGCCAGCAGCCAAGAGTACAGGACCGCCTACGAGCAGTACTTC
TRBJ2-2 | NA | NA | TRBV14 | CASSQVGAFNTGELFF | TGTGCCAGCAGCCAAGTCGGAGCTTTTAACACCGGGGAGCTGTTTTTT
TRBJ1-5 | NA | NA | TRBV28 | CASSLVTGGSEQPQHF | TGTGCCAGCAGTTTAGTTACCGGGGGGTCAGAACAGCCCCAGCATTTT
TRBJ2-2 | NA | NA | TRBV13 | CASSFVAGELFF | TGTGCCAGCAGCTTCGTAGCCGGGGAGCTGTTTTTT
TRBJ2-1 | NA | TRBD2 | TRBV29-1 | CSVGGTSGRGRASYNEQFF | TGCAGCGTCGGCGGGACTAGCGGGAGAGGTAGGGCCTCCTACAATGAGCAGTTCTTC
TRBJ2-3 | NA | TRBD2 | TRBV2 | CASSDGLAGVGDTQYF | TGTGCCAGCAGTGACGGACTAGCGGGAGTCGGAGATACGCAGTATTTT
TRBJ1-2 | NA | NA | TRBV7-2 | CASSFNSAPGGYTF | TGTGCCAGCAGCTTCAATTCAGCCCCGGGAGGCTACACCTTC
TRBJ1-3 | NA | NA | TRBV11-2 | CASSPRRVPPGNTIYF | TGTGCCAGCAGCCCGCGGAGGGTCCCTCCTGGAAACACCATATATTTT
TRBJ2-2 | NA | NA | TRBV28 | CASSFHGELFF | TGTGCCAGCAGTTTTCACGGGGAGCTGTTTTTT
TRBJ2-1 | NA | TRBD2 | TRBV28 | CASSLESGRFREQFF | TGTGCCAGCAGTTTGGAAAGCGGGAGGTTCCGGGAGCAGTTCTTC
TRBJ1-2 | NA | TRBD1 | TRBV30 | CAWTGTVLNYGYTF | TGTGCCTGGACGGGGACAGTCTTGAACTATGGCTACACCTTC
TRBJ2-5 | NA | NA | TRBV29-1 | CSVEDMYQETQYF | TGCAGCGTTGAAGATATGTACCAAGAGACCCAGTACTTC
TRBJ1-4 | NA | NA | TRBV21-1 | CASRIGTGGEKLFF | TGTGCCAGCAGAATCGGGACAGGGGGCGAAAAACTGTTTTTT
TRBJ2-3 | large | NA | TRBV18 | CASWGGLTDTQYF | TGTGCCAGCTGGGGCGGGCTCACAGATACGCAGTATTTT
TRBJ1-6 | NA | TRBD1 | TRBV18 | CASSAQGDYNSPLHF | TGTGCCAGCTCAGCACAGGGGGATTATAATTCACCCCTCCACTTT
TRBJ2-1 | NA | NA | TRBV5-1 | CASSKGGQFSYNEQFF | TGCGCCAGCAGCAAGGGGGGACAGTTCTCCTACAATGAGCAGTTCTTC
TRBJ1-5 | NA | TRBD1 | TRBV28 | CASSRAQGAGNQPQHF | TGTGCCAGCAGCCGGGCACAGGGGGCCGGCAATCAGCCCCAGCATTTT
TRBJ1-5 | NA | NA | TRBV28 | CASSSWGAAYSNQPQHF | TGTGCCAGCAGTTCCTGGGGGGCGGCGTATAGCAATCAGCCCCAGCATTTT
TRBJ1-4 | NA | NA | TRBV15 | CATSRFADLNEKLFF | TGTGCCACCAGCAGATTCGCGGACCTTAATGAAAAACTGTTTTTT
TRBJ1-2 | NA | NA | TRBV5-1 | CASSYGEGYGYTF | TGCGCCAGCAGCTATGGGGAGGGCTATGGCTACACCTTC
TRBJ1-5 | NA | TRBD1 | TRBV19 | CASNRGQGGGQPQHF | TGTGCCAGTAACCGGGGACAGGGGGGAGGTCAGCCCCAGCATTTT
TRBJ1-1 | NA | NA | TRBV6-1 | CASSVRGWGAVMSSEAFF | TGTGCCAGCAGTGTAAGGGGGTGGGGGGCTGTTATGTCAAGCGAAGCTTTCTTT
TRBJ1-1 | NA | NA | TRBV5-6 | CASSIGRYTEAFF | TGTGCCAGCAGCATAGGACGGTACACTGAAGCTTTCTTT
TRBJ1-5 | NA | NA | TRBV6-6 | CASRGARDQPQHF | TGTGCCAGCAGGGGGGCTCGGGATCAGCCCCAGCATTTT
TRBJ2-7 | NA | TRBD2 | TRBV6-6 | CASSYSIAGVPYEQYF | TGTGCCAGCAGTTACTCAATAGCGGGAGTCCCCTACGAGCAGTACTTC
TRBJ1-1 | NA | NA | TRBV6-1 | CASSEGSYELADTKAFF | TGTGCCAGCAGTGAAGGGTCCTACGAACTGGCGGACACTAAAGCTTTCTTT
TRBJ2-3 | few | NA | TRBV11-2 | CASSLLGPTDTQYF | TGTGCCAGCAGCTTATTGGGCCCCACAGATACGCAGTATTTT
TRBJ2-7 | NA | TRBD2 | TRBV6-5 | CASSRGTSSYEQYF | TGTGCCAGCAGTCGAGGGACTAGCTCCTACGAGCAGTACTTC
TRBJ1-2 | NA | NA | TRBV5-6 | CASSIIDGVYGYTF | TGTGCCAGCAGCATCATAGACGGGGTCTATGGCTACACCTTC
TRBJ2-6 | NA | NA | TRBV6-4 | CASSDSSQSGANVLTF | TGTGCCAGCAGTGACTCTAGTCAATCTGGGGCCAACGTCCTGACTTTC
TRBJ1-1 | few | NA | TRBV28 | CASGVGGIAEAFF | TGTGCCAGCGGGGTGGGGGGAATCGCTGAAGCTTTCTTT